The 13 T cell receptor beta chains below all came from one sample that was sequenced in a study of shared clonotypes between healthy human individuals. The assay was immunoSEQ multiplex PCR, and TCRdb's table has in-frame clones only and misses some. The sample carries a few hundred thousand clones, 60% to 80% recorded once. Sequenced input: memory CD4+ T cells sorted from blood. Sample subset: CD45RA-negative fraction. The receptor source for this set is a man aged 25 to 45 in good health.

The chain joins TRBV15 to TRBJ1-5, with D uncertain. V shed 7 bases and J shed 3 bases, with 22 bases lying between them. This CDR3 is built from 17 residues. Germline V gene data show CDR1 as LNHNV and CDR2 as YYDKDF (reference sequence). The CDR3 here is CATKHWREFGNNQPQHF. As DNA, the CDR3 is TGTGCCACCAAACATTGGAGGGAGTTTGGAAACAATCAGCCCCAGCATTTT.

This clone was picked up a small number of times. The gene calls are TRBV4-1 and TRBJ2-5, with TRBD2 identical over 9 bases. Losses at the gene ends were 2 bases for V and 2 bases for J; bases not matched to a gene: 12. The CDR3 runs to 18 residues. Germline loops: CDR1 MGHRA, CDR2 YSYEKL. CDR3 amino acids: CASSQLPTPTSGQETQYF. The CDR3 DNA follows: TGCGCCAGCAGCCAACTACCAACCCCGACTAGCGGACAAGAGACCCAGTACTTC.

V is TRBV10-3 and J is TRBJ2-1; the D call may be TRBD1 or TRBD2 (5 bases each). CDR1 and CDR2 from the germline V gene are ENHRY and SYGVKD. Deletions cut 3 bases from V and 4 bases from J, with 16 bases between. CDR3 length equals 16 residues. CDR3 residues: CAISDRGAPTYNEQFF. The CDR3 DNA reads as TGTGCCATCAGTGACAGAGGGGCCCCCACTTACAATGAGCAGTTCTTC.

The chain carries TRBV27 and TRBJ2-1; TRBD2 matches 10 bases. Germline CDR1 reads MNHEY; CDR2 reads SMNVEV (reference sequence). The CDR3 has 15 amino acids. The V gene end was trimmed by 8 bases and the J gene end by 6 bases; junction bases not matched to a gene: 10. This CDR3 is CASGRLAGRSNEQFF. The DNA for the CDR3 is TGTGCCAGCGGTCGACTAGCGGGTAGGTCCAATGAGCAGTTCTTC.

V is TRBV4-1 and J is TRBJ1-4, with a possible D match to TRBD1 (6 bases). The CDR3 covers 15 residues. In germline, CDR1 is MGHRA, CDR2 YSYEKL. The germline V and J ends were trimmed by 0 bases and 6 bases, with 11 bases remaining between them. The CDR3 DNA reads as TGCGCCAGCAGCCAAGAACAGGGCGGGGATGAAAAACTGTTTTTT. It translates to CASSQEQGGDEKLFF.

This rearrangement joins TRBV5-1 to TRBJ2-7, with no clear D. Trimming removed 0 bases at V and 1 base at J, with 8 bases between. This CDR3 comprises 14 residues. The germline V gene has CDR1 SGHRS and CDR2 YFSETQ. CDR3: CASSLVTASYEQYF. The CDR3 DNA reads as TGCGCCAGCAGCTTGGTTACAGCTTCCTACGAGCAGTACTTC. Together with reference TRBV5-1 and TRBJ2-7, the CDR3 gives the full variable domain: KAGVTQTPRYLIKTRGQQVTLSCSPISGHRSVSWYQQTPGQGLQFLFEYFSETQRNKGNFPGRFSGRQFSNSRSEMNVSTLELGDSALYLCASSLVTASYEQYFGPGTRLTVT.

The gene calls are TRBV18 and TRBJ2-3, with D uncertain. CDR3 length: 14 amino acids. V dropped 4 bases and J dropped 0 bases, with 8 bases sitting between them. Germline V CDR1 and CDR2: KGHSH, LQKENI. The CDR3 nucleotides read TGTGCCAGCTCACTCGACGCTAGCACAGATACGCAGTATTTT. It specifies CASSLDASTDTQYF.

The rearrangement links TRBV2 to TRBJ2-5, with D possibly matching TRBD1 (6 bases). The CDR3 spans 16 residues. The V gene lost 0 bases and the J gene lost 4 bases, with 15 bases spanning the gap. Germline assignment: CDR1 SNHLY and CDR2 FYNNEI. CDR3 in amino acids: CASSEAISRDIETQYF. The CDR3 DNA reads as TGTGCCAGCAGTGAAGCGATTTCAAGGGACATAGAGACCCAGTACTTC. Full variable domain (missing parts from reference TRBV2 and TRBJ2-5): EPEVTQTPSHQVTQMGQEVILRCVPISNHLYFYWYRQILGQKVEFLVSFYNNEISEKSEIFDDQFSVERPDGSNFTLKIRSTKLEDSAMYFCASSEAISRDIETQYFGPGTRLLVL.

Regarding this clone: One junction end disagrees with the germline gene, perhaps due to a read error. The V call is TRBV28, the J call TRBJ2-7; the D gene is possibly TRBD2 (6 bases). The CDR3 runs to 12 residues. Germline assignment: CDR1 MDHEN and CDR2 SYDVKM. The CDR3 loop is CASRSGTPPGDF. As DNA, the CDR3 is TGTGCCAGCAGATCTGGGACTCCGCCAGGAGACTTC.

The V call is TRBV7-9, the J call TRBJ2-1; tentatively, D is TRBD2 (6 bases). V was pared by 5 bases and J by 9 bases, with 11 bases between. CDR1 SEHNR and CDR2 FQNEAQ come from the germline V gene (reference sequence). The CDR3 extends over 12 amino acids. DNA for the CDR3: TGTGCCAGCAGCGATACTAGCAGTGAGCAGTTCTTC. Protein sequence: CASSDTSSEQFF.

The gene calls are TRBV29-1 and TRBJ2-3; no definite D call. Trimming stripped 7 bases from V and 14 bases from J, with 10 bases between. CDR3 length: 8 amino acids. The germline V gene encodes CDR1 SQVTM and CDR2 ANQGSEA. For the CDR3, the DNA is TGCAGCGCCCCCAGAGGGTATTTT. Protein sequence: CSAPRGYF.

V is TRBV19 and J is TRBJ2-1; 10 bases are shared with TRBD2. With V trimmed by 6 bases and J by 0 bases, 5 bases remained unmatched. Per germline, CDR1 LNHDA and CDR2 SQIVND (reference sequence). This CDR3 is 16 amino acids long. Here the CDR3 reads CASSSPSGSSYNEQFF. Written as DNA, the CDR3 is TGTGCCAGTAGCAGCCCTAGCGGGAGCTCCTACAATGAGCAGTTCTTC. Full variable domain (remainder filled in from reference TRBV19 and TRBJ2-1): DGGITQSPKYLFRKEGQNVTLSCEQNLNHDAMYWYRQDPGQGLRLIYYSQIVNDFQKGDIAEGYSVSREKKESFPLTVTSAQKNPTAFYLCASSSPSGSSYNEQFFGPGTRLTVL.

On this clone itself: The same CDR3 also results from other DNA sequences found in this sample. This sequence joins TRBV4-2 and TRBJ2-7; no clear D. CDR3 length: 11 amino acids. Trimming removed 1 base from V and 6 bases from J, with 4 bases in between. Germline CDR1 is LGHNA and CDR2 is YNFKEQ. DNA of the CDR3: TGTGCCAGCAGCCAAGCCCGCGAGCAGTACTTC. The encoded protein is CASSQAREQYF.